The T cell receptor (beta chain) described here comes from a study of T cell repertoires in cytomegalovirus infection. Study as a whole: Public TCR beta signature analysis indicated the presence of both CMV infection and matching HLA type. Study observations and caveats: CMV carriers with the relevant HLA were identified by cumulative public TCR beta family frequency. Ex vivo responses were dominated by HLA-C-restricted CMV-specific TCR beta clonotypes.

This clonotype was detected only once. The antigen is undetermined. Given a much more abundant clone one base away, this may be a read error. The conserved final phenylalanine or tryptophan is absent from the CDR3, which likely points to a read error. Via MiXCR, TCRdb re-called the reads, giving one row per CDR3 protein. The sample lists around 450,000 distinct CDR3 sequences; roughly a third were seen once. Germline CDR1 is SGHVS and CDR2 is FNYEAQ. The CDR3 spans 14 residues. The V and J ends lost 5 bases and 0 bases respectively, with 10 bases between them. The sample taken for sequencing was PBMCs. The receptor was derived from a human donor in good health (CMV status not recorded). Some clones in this sample may be carry-over from other donors' samples. V usage is TRBV7-6 and J usage is TRBJ1-1; D gene ambiguous. The CDR3 region is CASSPHRVNTEAFV. CDR3 DNA sequence: TGTGCCAGCAGCCCGCACCGGGTGAACACTGAAGCTTTCGTT.